Shown below are 29 T cell receptor beta chains from a single sample sequenced in a study of blood T cell repertoires in COVID-19. Produced via immunoSEQ multiplex PCR; TCRdb's table is partial and in-frame only. The sample contains 200,000 to 250,000 clones, about 90% of which appear only once. Sequencing was performed on peripheral blood. The receptors were sampled from a man in his forties with active or convalescent COVID-19.

This clone was seen a handful of times. The rearrangement links TRBV2 to TRBJ1-1; D is ambiguous. V was shortened by 6 bases and J by 5 bases, with 13 bases between the two germline ends. Per the germline V gene, CDR1 is SNHLY and CDR2 is FYNNEI. The CDR3 consists of 13 residues. The CDR3: CASSEGNPTEAFF. As DNA, the CDR3 is TGTGCCAGCAGCGAGGGTAACCCGACTGAAGCTTTCTTT.

This sequence joins TRBV7-8 and TRBJ2-7, with 9 bases fitting TRBD2. V shed 1 base and J 2 bases; nucleotides not matched to a gene: 6. Germline CDR1 and CDR2: SGHVS and FQNEAQ. This CDR3 comprises 16 residues. CDR3 sequence (DNA): TGTGCCAGCAGCTTAGGGGTGCGGGAGGGCCCCTACGAGCAGTACTTC. Its translation is CASSLGVREGPYEQYF.

In its sample, this clone was seen once. This chain uses TRBV7-2 with TRBJ1-1; tentatively, D is TRBD1 (5 bases). Trimming took off 2 bases at V and 3 bases at J, with 10 bases between the two ends. The CDR3 has 14 residues. CDR1 is SGHTA and CDR2 is FQGNSA in the germline V gene. The CDR3 DNA reads TGTGCCAGCAGCTTACCCAGGGCTTACACTGAAGCTTTCTTT. Translating it yields CASSLPRAYTEAFF.

The chain is built from TRBV10-1 and TRBJ2-7; 7 positions agree with TRBD2. With 4 bases clipped from V and 7 bases from J, the junction kept 10 bases outside the gene matches. This CDR3 is built from 14 residues. The germline V gene has CDR1 WNHNN and CDR2 SYGVQD (reference sequence). CDR3 loop: CASSGAGDLREQYF. CDR3 in DNA: TGCGCCAGCAGTGGGGCGGGAGATCTGCGGGAGCAGTACTTC.

V is TRBV5-1 and J is TRBJ1-2; TRBD1 aligns across 8 bases. Germline V lookup: CDR1 SGHRS, CDR2 YFSETQ. This CDR3 has 17 residues. V lost 3 bases and J lost 4; bases outside the gene matches: 14. This chain's CDR3 is CASSSNPAGTGSYGYTF. The CDR3 nucleotides read TGCGCCAGCAGCTCTAACCCGGCCGGGACAGGCTCCTATGGCTACACCTTC. Drawing the rest from reference TRBV5-1 and TRBJ1-2, the complete variable domain is KAGVTQTPRYLIKTRGQQVTLSCSPISGHRSVSWYQQTPGQGLQFLFEYFSETQRNKGNFPGRFSGRQFSNSRSEMNVSTLELGDSALYLCASSSNPAGTGSYGYTFGSGTRLTVV.

The rearrangement links TRBV15 to TRBJ1-2; the D is unclear. CDR1 and CDR2 (germline): LNHNV, YYDKDF (reference sequence). V lost 1 base and J lost 2, with 11 bases in between. This CDR3 is built from 15 residues. The CDR3 here is CATSRVAAENYGYTF. CDR3 nucleotides: TGTGCCACCAGCAGAGTGGCGGCAGAGAACTATGGCTACACCTTC.

This clone was observed once. The chain joins TRBV2 to TRBJ1-1; TRBD1 agrees at 8 bases. The V and J ends lost 2 bases and 3 bases, in that order; junction bases with no gene match: 8. Germline values: CDR1 SNHLY, CDR2 FYNNEI. The CDR3 totals 16 residues. Here the CDR3 reads CASSEHDRGGDTEAFF. In DNA, the CDR3 is TGTGCCAGCAGTGAACACGACAGGGGAGGGGACACTGAAGCTTTCTTT. Using reference TRBV2 and TRBJ1-1 for the parts outside the CDR3, the full variable domain is EPEVTQTPSHQVTQMGQEVILRCVPISNHLYFYWYRQILGQKVEFLVSFYNNEISEKSEIFDDQFSVERPDGSNFTLKIRSTKLEDSAMYFCASSEHDRGGDTEAFFGQGTRLTVV.

The chain combines TRBV9 with TRBJ1-2; TRBD1 matches 9 bases. Germline V gene lookup returns CDR1 SGDLS and CDR2 YYNGEE. V trimming: 4 bases; J trimming: 2 bases; junction bases outside the gene matches: 9. CDR3 size: 16 residues. The CDR3 DNA reads as TGTGCCAGCAGCTTTTGGGACAGGGAGTGGAACTATGGCTACACCTTC. Translating it yields CASSFWDREWNYGYTF.

The rearrangement uses TRBV6-5 and TRBJ1-5; 8 nucleotides match TRBD1. Trimming took 5 bases from V and 5 from J; bases not matched to a gene: 2. CDR1 MNHEY and CDR2 SVGAGI come from the germline V gene. The CDR3 consists of 13 residues. CDR3 residues: CASSPDRDQPQHF. The CDR3 DNA sequence: TGTGCCAGCAGTCCGGACAGGGATCAGCCCCAGCATTTT.

The chain links TRBV12-5 to TRBJ2-3, with 13 bases aligning to TRBD2. The germline V gene has CDR1 LGHNT and CDR2 FRNRAP. The junction had 5 bases not matched to a gene; V was cut back by 1 base and J by 4 bases. CDR3 size: 17 residues. The CDR3 sequence: CASGLATSGGVSDTQYF. As DNA, the CDR3 is TGTGCTAGTGGTTTGGCAACTAGCGGGGGGGTGTCAGATACGCAGTATTTT.

The chain links TRBV7-3 to TRBJ2-7; possible D gene TRBD2, 6 bases. The V end lost 5 bases, the J end lost 3 bases, and 11 bases lay between the germline ends. CDR3 length: 13 residues. Germline loops: CDR1 SGHTA, CDR2 FQGTGA. The CDR3 reads CASSAGPSYEQYF. The CDR3 bases are TGTGCCAGCAGCGCGGGACCGAGCTACGAGCAGTACTTC.

This chain connects TRBV9 to TRBJ2-7; TRBD1 matches 8 bases. Germline V gene sequence: CDR1 SGDLS, CDR2 YYNGEE. This CDR3 is built from 16 residues. Unmatched junction bases numbered 8, after V lost 0 bases and J lost 3 bases. Here the CDR3 DNA reads TGTGCCAGCAGCGTAGGGGGGACAGGTAGTATCTACGAGCAGTACTTC. Its protein product is CASSVGGTGSIYEQYF.

V is TRBV30 and J is TRBJ1-5, with a weak D call TRBD1 (6 bases). Trimming took off 0 bases at V and 4 bases at J, with 13 bases between the two ends. CDR3 length: 15 amino acids. CDR1 is GTSNPN and CDR2 is SVGIG in the germline V gene (reference sequence). CDR3 sequence (DNA): TGTGCCTGGAGTGTAGGAGGCCAGGGGAATCAGCCCCAGCATTTT. Its protein is CAWSVGGQGNQPQHF.

The gene calls are TRBV10-3 and TRBJ2-7, with 8 positions matching TRBD2. CDR1 is ENHRY, CDR2 SYGVKD, per germline. V lost 3 bases to trimming and J lost 3 bases; unmatched junction nucleotides: 1. This CDR3 contains 13 residues. The CDR3 reads CAISDTSGYEQYF. CDR3 DNA sequence: TGTGCCATCAGTGACACTAGCGGCTACGAGCAGTACTTC.

This clone was picked up a small number of times. The genes are TRBV7-3 and TRBJ2-1; possibly TRBD2 for D (6 bases). Germline CDR1 is SGHTA and CDR2 is FQGTGA. V lost 7 bases and J lost 9, with 16 bases in between. This CDR3 is 13 amino acids long. In DNA, the CDR3 is TGTGCCAGCACCCACCGGAGGGGTTCTGAGCAGTTCTTC. Translation: CASTHRRGSEQFF.

The rearrangement uses TRBV28 and TRBJ2-3, with a weak D call TRBD2 (6 bases). Germline V lookup: CDR1 MDHEN, CDR2 SYDVKM. Trimming stripped 4 bases from V and 4 bases from J, with 21 bases between. The CDR3 is 17 amino acids. Here the CDR3 reads CASSSVLLAGNADTQYF. The CDR3 bases are TGTGCCAGCAGTTCGGTCCTACTAGCCGGTAACGCAGATACGCAGTATTTT. Based on the CDR3 plus reference TRBV28 and TRBJ2-3, the full variable domain is DVKVTQSSRYLVKRTGEKVFLECVQDMDHENMFWYRQDPGLGLRLIYFSYDVKMKEKGDIPEGYSVSREKKERFSLILESASTNQTSMYLCASSSVLLAGNADTQYFGPGTRLTVL.

The chain joins TRBV18 to TRBJ1-1; tentative D call: TRBD1 (5 bases). Trimming left V 4 bases short and J 0 bases short, with 9 bases between. The CDR3 runs 14 residues. Germline CDR1 is KGHSH and CDR2 is LQKENI. The CDR3 coding sequence is TGTGCCAGCTCACGTGACAGATTGAACACTGAAGCTTTCTTT. Translated: CASSRDRLNTEAFF.

The chain is built from TRBV28 and TRBJ1-5; TRBD1 matches 9 bases. The CDR3 is made up of 15 amino acids. The V gene end was trimmed by 5 bases and the J gene end by 10 bases; junction bases not matched to a gene: 12. The V gene's germline CDR1 is MDHEN and CDR2 SYDVKM. CDR3 sequence: CASSPPGTGLHPQHF. The CDR3 DNA follows: TGTGCCAGCAGTCCTCCCGGGACAGGGCTACATCCCCAGCATTTT.

V gene TRBV14 combines with J gene TRBJ1-1; 8 nucleotides agree with TRBD1. There are 15 residues in the CDR3. The ends lost 4 bases at V and 0 bases at J; junction bases unmatched: 4. Germline CDR1 is SGHDN and CDR2 is FVKESK. Here the CDR3 DNA reads TGTGCCAGCAGCCCATGGACAGGGATGAACACTGAAGCTTTCTTT. It encodes CASSPWTGMNTEAFF. Filled out from reference TRBV14 and TRBJ1-1, the complete variable domain reads EAGVTQFPSHSVIEKGQTVTLRCDPISGHDNLYWYRRVMGKEIKFLLHFVKESKQDESGMPNNRFLAERTGGTYSTLKVQPAELEDSGVYFCASSPWTGMNTEAFFGQGTRLTVV.

This sequence joins TRBV28 and TRBJ1-6; D possibly corresponds to TRBD1 (6 bases). The V end lost 2 bases, the J end lost 9 bases, and 14 bases lay between the germline ends. Germline V lookup: CDR1 MDHEN, CDR2 SYDVKM. The CDR3 is 15 amino acids. The DNA of the CDR3 is TGTGCCAGCAGTTTAAAGACAGGATTGGCTTCACCCCTCCACTTT. Encoded protein: CASSLKTGLASPLHF.

This clone was seen once. V gene TRBV19 combines with J gene TRBJ1-2; D may be TRBD1 (5 bases). The CDR3 is made up of 15 amino acids. Trimming pared 1 base from V and 1 base from J, leaving 10 bases between. CDR1 is LNHDA, CDR2 SQIVND, per germline (reference sequence). This CDR3 reads CASSIGRGINYGYTF. The CDR3, as DNA: TGTGCCAGTAGTATAGGACGGGGGATTAACTATGGCTACACCTTC.

V gene TRBV6-2 or TRBV6-3 combines with J gene TRBJ1-2, with a tentative D call TRBD1 (6 bases). Germline lookup yields CDR1 MNHEY and CDR2 SVGEGT. The length of the CDR3 is 13 residues. The V end lost 2 bases, the J end lost 4 bases, and 8 bases lay between the germline ends. The CDR3 coding sequence is TGTGCCAGCAGTTACGGCAGGGGCTATGGCTACACCTTC. It translates to CASSYGRGYGYTF.

The chain uses TRBV5-1 and TRBJ1-1, with D hard to call. V was cut by 0 bases and J by 11 bases, with 11 bases left in between. The V gene's germline CDR1 is SGHRS and CDR2 YFSETQ. The CDR3 is made up of 12 amino acids. The CDR3 loop is CASSLDPGPAFF. In DNA, the CDR3 is TGCGCCAGCAGCTTGGATCCGGGTCCGGCTTTCTTT.

This sequence joins TRBV6-1 and TRBJ2-7; TRBD1 matches 8 bases. This CDR3 is built from 13 residues. V lost 4 bases to trimming and J lost 8 bases; unmatched junction nucleotides: 7. CDR1 MNHNS and CDR2 SASEGT come from the germline V gene. CDR3 in amino acids: CASSGTGQGKQYF. The CDR3 DNA follows: TGTGCCAGCAGTGGGACAGGACAGGGCAAGCAGTACTTC.

This clone occurred once. The chain has TRBV6-5 and TRBJ2-7; 7 bases fit TRBD1. The CDR3 sequence is 15 residues long. V gave up 6 bases and J gave up 0 bases; unmatched junction bases: 8. CDR1 and CDR2 (germline): MNHEY, SVGAGI. The CDR3 protein is CASSDRDRTSYEQYF. The CDR3 DNA is TGTGCCAGCAGCGACCGGGACAGAACCTCCTACGAGCAGTACTTC.

The chain carries TRBV7-3 and TRBJ2-3, with 10 bases lining up with TRBD1. Germline CDR1 reads SGHTA; CDR2 reads FQGTGA. The CDR3 has 14 amino acids. V gave up 5 bases and J gave up 4 bases; unmatched junction bases: 3. DNA for the CDR3: TGTGCCAGCAGCCCGACAGGGGGCGCAGATACGCAGTATTTT. It codes for CASSPTGGADTQYF.

This rearrangement joins TRBV7-9 to TRBJ1-4, with 9 bases matching TRBD1. The germline CDR1 and CDR2 sequences are SEHNR and FQNEAQ (reference sequence). The CDR3 has 16 amino acids. Trimming at V came to 4 bases and at J to 2 bases, leaving 5 bases not matched to a gene. This chain's CDR3 is CASSWGQGVTNEKLFF. DNA of the CDR3: TGTGCCAGCAGCTGGGGACAGGGCGTCACTAATGAAAAACTGTTTTTT.

The V call is TRBV27, the J call TRBJ2-7; perhaps TRBD1 as D (6 bases). V was trimmed by 4 bases and J by 2 bases, leaving 15 bases between them. Germline values: CDR1 MNHEY, CDR2 SMNVEV (reference sequence). There are 15 residues in the CDR3. The CDR3 region is CASSWGKGDTYEQYF. DNA of the CDR3: TGTGCCAGCAGTTGGGGAAAAGGGGACACCTACGAGCAGTACTTC.

This chain uses TRBV20-1 with TRBJ1-1, with D perhaps matching TRBD1 (6 bases). Trimming stripped 5 bases from V and 8 bases from J, with 9 bases between. CDR1 and CDR2 (germline): DFQATT, SNEGSKA (reference sequence). The CDR3 is 10 amino acids. The CDR3 region is CSAGTGEAFF. Here the CDR3 DNA reads TGCAGTGCTGGAACAGGGGAAGCTTTCTTT.